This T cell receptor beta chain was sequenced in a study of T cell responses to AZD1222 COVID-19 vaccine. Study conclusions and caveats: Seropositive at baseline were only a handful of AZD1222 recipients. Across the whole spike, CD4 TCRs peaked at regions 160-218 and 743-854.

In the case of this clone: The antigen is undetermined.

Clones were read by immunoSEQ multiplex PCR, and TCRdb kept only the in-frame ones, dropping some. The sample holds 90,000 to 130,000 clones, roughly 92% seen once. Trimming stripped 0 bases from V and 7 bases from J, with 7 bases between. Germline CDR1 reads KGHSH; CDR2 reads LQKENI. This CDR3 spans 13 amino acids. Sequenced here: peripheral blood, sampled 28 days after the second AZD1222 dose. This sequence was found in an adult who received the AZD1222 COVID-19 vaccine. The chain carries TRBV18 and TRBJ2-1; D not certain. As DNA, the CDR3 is TGTGCCAGCTCACCACCTCCGAAAAATGAGCAGTTCTTC. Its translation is CASSPPPKNEQFF.